The 3 T cell receptor beta chains below were found in one sample sequenced in a study of blood T cell repertoires in COVID-19. The repertoire was sequenced with immunoSEQ multiplex PCR; TCRdb's copy has only in-frame clones and lacks some. The sample has 50,000 or so clones, roughly 84% seen once. The sequenced sample was peripheral blood. All receptors derive from an older man with acute or convalescent COVID-19.

This clone has a single count. CDR3 nucleotides: TGTGCCAGCAGCCAACCCCCAGGGGTATCAGGAAACACCATATATTTT. Its translation: CASSQPPGVSGNTIYF. This chain links TRBV7-6 with TRBJ1-3; D is possibly TRBD1 (6 bases). The CDR3 totals 16 residues. Trimming cost V 5 bases and J 4 bases, with 18 bases left between them. The germline gives CDR1 SGHVS, CDR2 FNYEAQ.

The chain uses TRBV9 and TRBJ1-1, with D maybe TRBD1 (5 bases). V lost 4 bases and J 3 bases, leaving 19 bases between the germline ends. This CDR3 has 16 residues. Germline V gives CDR1 SGDLS, CDR2 YYNGEE. CDR3 protein: CASSPGGSAEYTEAFF. The CDR3 bases are TGTGCCAGCAGCCCCGGGGGGTCGGCCGAATACACTGAAGCTTTCTTT. Full variable domain (missing parts from reference TRBV9 and TRBJ1-1): DSGVTQTPKHLITATGQRVTLRCSPRSGDLSVYWYQQSLDQGLQFLIQYYNGEERAKGNILERFSAQQFPDLHSELNLSSLELGDSALYFCASSPGGSAEYTEAFFGQGTRLTVV.

V gene TRBV2 combines with J gene TRBJ2-5; tentative D call: TRBD1 (6 bases). The CDR3 loop spans 15 amino acids. Germline CDR1 is SNHLY and CDR2 is FYNNEI. V was cut by 5 bases and J by 1 base, with 14 bases left in between. CDR3 loop: CASSPTTDSQETQYF. DNA for the CDR3: TGTGCCAGCAGTCCGACGACGGACAGCCAAGAGACCCAGTACTTC. The complete variable domain, with remaining parts taken from reference TRBV2 and TRBJ2-5, reads EPEVTQTPSHQVTQMGQEVILRCVPISNHLYFYWYRQILGQKVEFLVSFYNNEISEKSEIFDDQFSVERPDGSNFTLKIRSTKLEDSAMYFCASSPTTDSQETQYFGPGTRLLVL.